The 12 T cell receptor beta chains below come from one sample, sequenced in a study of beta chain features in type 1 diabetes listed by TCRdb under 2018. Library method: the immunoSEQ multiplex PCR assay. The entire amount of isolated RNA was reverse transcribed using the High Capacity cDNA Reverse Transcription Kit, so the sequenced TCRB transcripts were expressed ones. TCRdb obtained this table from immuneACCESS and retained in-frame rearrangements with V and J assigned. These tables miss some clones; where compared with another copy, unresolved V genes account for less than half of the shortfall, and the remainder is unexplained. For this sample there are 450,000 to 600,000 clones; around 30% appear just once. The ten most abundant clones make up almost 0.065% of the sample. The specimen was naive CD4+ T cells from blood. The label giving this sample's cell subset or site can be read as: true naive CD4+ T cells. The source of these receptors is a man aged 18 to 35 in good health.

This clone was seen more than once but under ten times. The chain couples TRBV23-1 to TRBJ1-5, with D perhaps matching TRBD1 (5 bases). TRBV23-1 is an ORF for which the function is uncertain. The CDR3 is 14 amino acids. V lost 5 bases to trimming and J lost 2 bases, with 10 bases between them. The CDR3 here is CASSAQGCNQPQHF. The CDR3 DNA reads TGCGCCAGCAGTGCGCAGGGTTGCAATCAGCCCCAGCATTTT.

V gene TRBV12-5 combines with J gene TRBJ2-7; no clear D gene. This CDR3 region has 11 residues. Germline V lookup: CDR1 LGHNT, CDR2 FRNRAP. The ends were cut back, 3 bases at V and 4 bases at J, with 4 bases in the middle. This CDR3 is CASGFQYEQYF. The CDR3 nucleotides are TGTGCTAGTGGTTTCCAGTACGAGCAGTACTTC.

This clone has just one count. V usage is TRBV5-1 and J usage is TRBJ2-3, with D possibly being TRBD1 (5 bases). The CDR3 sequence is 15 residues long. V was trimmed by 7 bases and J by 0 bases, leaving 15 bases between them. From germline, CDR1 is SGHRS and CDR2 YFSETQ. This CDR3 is CASSPGAASTDTQYF. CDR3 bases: TGCGCCAGCTCCCCTGGGGCGGCCAGCACAGATACGCAGTATTTT.

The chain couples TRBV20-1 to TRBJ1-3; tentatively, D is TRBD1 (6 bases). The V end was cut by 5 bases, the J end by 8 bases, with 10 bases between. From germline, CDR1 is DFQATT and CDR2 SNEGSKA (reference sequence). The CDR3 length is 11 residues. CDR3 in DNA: TGCAGTGCTGGCGGGGGCTACACCATATATTTT. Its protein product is CSAGGGYTIYF.

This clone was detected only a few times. CDR3 DNA sequence: TGCGCCAGCAGCGCGAACACAGGGCTCAACGAGCAGTACTTC. Translation: CASSANTGLNEQYF. The chain employs TRBV5-1 and TRBJ2-7; D may be TRBD1 (6 bases). Germline V gives CDR1 SGHRS, CDR2 YFSETQ. The CDR3 extends over 14 amino acids. The V and J ends lost 4 bases and 5 bases respectively, with 16 bases between them.

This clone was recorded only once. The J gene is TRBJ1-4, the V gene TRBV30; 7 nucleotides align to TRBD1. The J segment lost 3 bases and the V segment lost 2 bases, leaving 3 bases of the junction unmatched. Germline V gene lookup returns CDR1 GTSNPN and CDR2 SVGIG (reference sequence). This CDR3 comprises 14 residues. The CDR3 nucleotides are TGTGCCTGGAGTCAGGGGGGGTCTAATGAAAAACTGTTTTTT. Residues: CAWSQGGSNEKLFF.

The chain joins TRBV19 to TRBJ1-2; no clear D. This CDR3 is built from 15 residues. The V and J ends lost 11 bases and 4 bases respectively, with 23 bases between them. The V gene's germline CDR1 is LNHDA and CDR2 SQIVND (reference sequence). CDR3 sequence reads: CAARRSSGPGYGYTF. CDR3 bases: TGTGCCGCCCGTAGGAGTTCGGGCCCCGGCTATGGCTACACCTTC.

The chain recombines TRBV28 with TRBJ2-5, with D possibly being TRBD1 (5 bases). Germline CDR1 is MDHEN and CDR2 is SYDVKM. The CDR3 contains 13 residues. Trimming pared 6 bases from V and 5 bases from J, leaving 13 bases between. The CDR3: CASREGASETQYF. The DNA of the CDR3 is TGTGCCAGCAGGGAAGGGGCATCGGAGACCCAGTACTTC.

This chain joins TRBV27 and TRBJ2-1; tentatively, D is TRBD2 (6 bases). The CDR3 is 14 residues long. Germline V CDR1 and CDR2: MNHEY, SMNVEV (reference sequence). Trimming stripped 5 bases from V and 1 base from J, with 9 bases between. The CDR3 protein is CASSRGTSYNEQFF. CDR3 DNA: TGTGCCAGCAGTCGTGGGACTTCCTACAATGAGCAGTTCTTC.

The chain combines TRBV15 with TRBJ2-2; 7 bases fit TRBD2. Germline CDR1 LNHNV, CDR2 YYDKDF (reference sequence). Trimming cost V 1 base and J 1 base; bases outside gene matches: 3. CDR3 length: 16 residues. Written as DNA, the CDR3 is TGTGCCACCAGCAGAGGGCTAGCGGAGAACACCGGGGAGCTGTTTTTT. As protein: CATSRGLAENTGELFF.

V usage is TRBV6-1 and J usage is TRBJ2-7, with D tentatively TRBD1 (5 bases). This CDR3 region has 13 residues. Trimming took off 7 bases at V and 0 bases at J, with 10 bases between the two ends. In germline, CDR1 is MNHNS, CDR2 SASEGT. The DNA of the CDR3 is TGTGCCAGCAAAACAGGTCTCTCCTACGAGCAGTACTTC. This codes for CASKTGLSYEQYF.

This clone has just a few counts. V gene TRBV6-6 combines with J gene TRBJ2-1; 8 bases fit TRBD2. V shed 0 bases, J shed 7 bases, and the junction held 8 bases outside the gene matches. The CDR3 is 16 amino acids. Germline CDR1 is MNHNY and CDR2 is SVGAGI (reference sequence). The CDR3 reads CASSYSPAGVGNEQFF. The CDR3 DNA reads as TGTGCCAGCAGTTACTCTCCAGCGGGAGTCGGGAATGAGCAGTTCTTC.